These 14 T cell receptor beta chains share one sample of origin, sequenced in a study of T cell changes during pregnancy in multiple sclerosis. Libraries were prepared by immunoSEQ multiplex PCR; TCRdb keeps only in-frame clonotypes and omits some of them. In the table there are 35,000 to 50,000 clones, 85% to 90% of which are singletons. This specimen consisted of peripheral blood, obtained in the second trimester of pregnancy. Receptor source: a female donor in good health, enrolled as a control in a pregnancy study.

The CDR3 region is CASSDVPGDEQYF. CDR3 nucleotides: TGTGCCAGCAGCGACGTACCAGGGGACGAGCAGTACTTC. This chain connects TRBV9 to TRBJ2-7; possibly TRBD1 for D (6 bases). Germline-derived CDR1 and CDR2 are SGDLS and YYNGEE. V lost 3 bases and J 5 bases, leaving 12 bases between the germline ends. There are 13 residues in the CDR3.

V is TRBV5-1 and J is TRBJ1-3; 7 bases are a match to TRBD1. There are 16 residues in the CDR3. The ends lost 3 bases at V and 2 bases at J; junction bases unmatched: 8. CDR1 is SGHRS and CDR2 is YFSETQ in the germline V gene. Written as DNA, the CDR3 is TGCGCCAGCAGCTCTCTGACAGGGATGGCTGGAAACACCATATATTTT. Translation: CASSSLTGMAGNTIYF.

V and J are TRBV5-1 and TRBJ1-6; D is undetermined. The ends were cut back, 4 bases at V and 7 bases at J, with 18 bases in the middle. Looked up from germline, CDR1 is SGHRS and CDR2 is YFSETQ. This CDR3 spans 16 amino acids. The DNA for the CDR3 is TGCGCCAGCAGCCTTGGAGGAGGTCTTGGCAATTCACCCCTCCACTTT. It codes for CASSLGGGLGNSPLHF.

The chain couples TRBV9 to TRBJ2-7; D is undetermined. The length of the CDR3 is 14 residues. V was trimmed by 0 bases and J by 0 bases, leaving 7 bases between them. Germline CDR1 is SGDLS and CDR2 is YYNGEE. Written as DNA, the CDR3 is TGTGCCAGCAGCGTAGCCAGTTTCTCCTACGAGCAGTACTTC. It translates to CASSVASFSYEQYF.

The rearrangement links TRBV13 to TRBJ1-2; D not certain. The CDR3 has 13 amino acids. The germline V and J ends were trimmed by 6 bases and 5 bases, with 13 bases remaining between them. The V gene's germline CDR1 is PRHDT and CDR2 FYEKMQ (reference sequence). In DNA, the CDR3 is TGTGCCAGCAGTCGGGGAACTGTTTATGGCTACACCTTC. Its translation: CASSRGTVYGYTF.

The CDR3 reads CASSFRTSGGEQETQYF. CDR3 nucleotides: TGTGCCAGCAGCTTCCGGACTAGCGGGGGGGAGCAAGAGACCCAGTACTTC. This chain connects TRBV7-8 to TRBJ2-5; 15 bases fit TRBD2. Unmatched junction bases numbered 4, after V lost 3 bases and J lost 2 bases. Germline V CDR1 and CDR2: SGHVS, FQNEAQ. The CDR3 loop spans 17 amino acids.

This sequence joins TRBV6-1 and TRBJ1-1, with D unclear. CDR3 length equals 13 residues. V was shortened by 3 bases and J by 0 bases, with 5 bases between the two germline ends. The germline CDR1 and CDR2 sequences are MNHNS and SASEGT. DNA for the CDR3: TGTGCCAGCAGTGAGGTAGTGAACACTGAAGCTTTCTTT. Residues: CASSEVVNTEAFF.

V usage is TRBV6-5 and J usage is TRBJ1-3, with 7 bases matching TRBD1. Losses at the gene ends were 6 bases for V and 6 bases for J; bases not matched to a gene: 11. CDR3 length: 15 residues. Per the germline V gene, CDR1 is MNHEY and CDR2 is SVGAGI. The CDR3 spells CASRPQGYGANTIYF. The CDR3 nucleotides are TGTGCCAGCAGACCACAGGGGTACGGAGCAAACACCATATATTTT.

This CDR3 reads CASSFTGINEKLFF. CDR3 DNA: TGTGCCAGCAGCTTCACAGGGATTAATGAAAAACTGTTTTTT. V usage is TRBV7-6 and J usage is TRBJ1-4; possible D gene TRBD1, 6 bases. V was pared by 3 bases and J by 4 bases, with 9 bases between. This CDR3 has 14 amino acids. Per the germline V gene, CDR1 is SGHVS and CDR2 is FNYEAQ. Using reference TRBV7-6 and TRBJ1-4 for the parts outside the CDR3, the full variable domain is GAGVSQSPRYKVTKRGQDVALRCDPISGHVSLYWYRQALGQGPEFLTYFNYEAQQDKSGLPNDRFSAERPEGSISTLTIQRTEQRDSAMYRCASSFTGINEKLFFGSGTQLSVL.

The rearrangement joins TRBV6-5 to TRBJ2-7; D is unclear. CDR3 length: 13 amino acids. Trimming pared 0 bases from V and 2 bases from J, leaving 5 bases between. Germline CDR1 and CDR2: MNHEY and SVGAGI. In DNA form, the CDR3 reads TGTGCCAGCAGTTACTCCGTTGCCTACGAGCAGTACTTC. This translates into CASSYSVAYEQYF.

J is TRBJ2-5 and V is TRBV7-2; tentatively, D is TRBD2 (6 bases). Looked up from germline, CDR1 is SGHTA and CDR2 is FQGNSA. This CDR3 region has 15 residues. The ends were cut back, 1 base at V and 5 bases at J, with 14 bases in the middle. The CDR3 loop reads CASSLGSGEAETQYF. CDR3 DNA sequence: TGTGCCAGCAGCTTAGGATCGGGAGAGGCGGAGACCCAGTACTTC.

The chain joins TRBV9 to TRBJ1-2, with 7 positions matching TRBD1. After removal of 0 bases from V and 0 bases from J, the junction contained 2 bases not matched to a gene. Germline V gene lookup returns CDR1 SGDLS and CDR2 YYNGEE. The CDR3 length is 15 residues. The CDR3 nucleotides read TGTGCCAGCAGCGTAGGGACAGGAGCTAACTATGGCTACACCTTC. It yields the protein CASSVGTGANYGYTF.

The V call is TRBV6-6, the J call TRBJ1-1; no clear D gene. Trimming removed 5 bases at V and 4 bases at J, with 11 bases between. The CDR3 length is 13 residues. CDR1 MNHNY and CDR2 SVGAGI come from the germline V gene (reference sequence). CDR3 nucleotides: TGTGCCAGCAGTGAGGTGTCCAGCACTGAAGCTTTCTTT. Its protein product is CASSEVSSTEAFF.

This clone was picked up one time. The chain joins TRBV9 to TRBJ2-1; D might be TRBD1 (6 bases). This CDR3 region has 13 residues. Germline V gene lookup returns CDR1 SGDLS and CDR2 YYNGEE. V lost 6 bases to trimming and J lost 9 bases, with 16 bases between them. The CDR3 loop reads CASNRNRDGEQFF. In nucleotides, the CDR3 is TGTGCCAGCAATCGAAACAGGGACGGTGAGCAGTTCTTC. Combining the CDR3 with reference TRBV9 and TRBJ2-1 gives the whole variable domain DSGVTQTPKHLITATGQRVTLRCSPRSGDLSVYWYQQSLDQGLQFLIQYYNGEERAKGNILERFSAQQFPDLHSELNLSSLELGDSALYFCASNRNRDGEQFFGPGTRLTVL.